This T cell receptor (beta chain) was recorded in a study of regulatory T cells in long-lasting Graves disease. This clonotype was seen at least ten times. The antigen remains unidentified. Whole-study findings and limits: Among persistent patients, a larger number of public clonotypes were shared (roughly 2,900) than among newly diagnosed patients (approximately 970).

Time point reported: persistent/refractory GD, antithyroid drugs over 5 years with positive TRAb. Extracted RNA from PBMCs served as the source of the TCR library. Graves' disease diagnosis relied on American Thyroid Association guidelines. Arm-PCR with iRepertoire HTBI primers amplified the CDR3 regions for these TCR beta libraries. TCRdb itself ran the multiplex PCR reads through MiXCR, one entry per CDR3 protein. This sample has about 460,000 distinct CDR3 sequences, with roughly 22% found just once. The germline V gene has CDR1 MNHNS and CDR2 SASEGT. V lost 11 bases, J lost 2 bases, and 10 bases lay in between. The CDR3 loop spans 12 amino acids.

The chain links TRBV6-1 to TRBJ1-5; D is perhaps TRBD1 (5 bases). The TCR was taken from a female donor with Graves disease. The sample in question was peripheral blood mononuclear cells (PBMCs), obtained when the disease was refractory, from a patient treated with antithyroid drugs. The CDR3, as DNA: TGTGCCGGGGGGGAGGGCAATCAGCCCCAGCATTTT. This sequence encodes CAGGEGNQPQHF.